The 12 T cell receptor beta chains listed next were all sequenced from one sample in a study of cytomegalovirus exposure and HLA in healthy donors (dated by TCRdb to about 2017). Libraries were constructed by the immunoSEQ multiplex PCR assay. For the multiplex PCR, a mixture combining 60 forward primers for TCR Vbeta segments and 13 reverse primers for TCR Jbeta segments was used. TCRdb took over this immuneACCESS table, retaining in-frame rearrangements with V and J assigned. Such tables are incomplete; in checked studies, under half of the missing clones stem from an unresolved V gene, and the remainder is unexplained. The sample's table lists a count of about 140,000 clones. The leading ten clones occupy about 2.5% of the sample. Sequencing was performed on PBMCs. Receptor source: a man aged 35-49 years in good health and CMV-seronegative.

CDR3 protein: CASSSRDRVHEQYF. The CDR3 DNA reads TGTGCCAGCAGCTCCCGGGACAGGGTCCACGAGCAGTACTTC. The chain links TRBV5-6 to TRBJ2-7; 9 nucleotides line up with TRBD1. V lost 3 bases to trimming and J lost 5 bases; unmatched junction nucleotides: 6. This CDR3 contains 14 residues. Per the germline V gene, CDR1 is SGHDT and CDR2 is YYEEEE.

The chain links TRBV9 to TRBJ1-5, with a weak D call TRBD1 (5 bases). Trimming shortened V by 0 bases and J by 0 bases, and 7 bases separated the two germline ends. The CDR3 has 15 amino acids. Germline-derived CDR1 and CDR2 are SGDLS and YYNGEE. The CDR3 region is CASSVEDTSNQPQHF. Here the CDR3 DNA reads TGTGCCAGCAGCGTAGAGGACACTAGCAATCAGCCCCAGCATTTT.

The chain uses TRBV7-3 and TRBJ1-1, with D perhaps TRBD1 (6 bases). V was shortened by 3 bases and J by 3 bases, with 11 bases between the two germline ends. CDR1 is SGHTA and CDR2 is FQGTGA in the germline V gene. The CDR3 has 14 residues. The DNA for the CDR3 is TGTGCCAGCAGCTTCAGGGGCGCAGACACTGAAGCTTTCTTT. It codes for CASSFRGADTEAFF.

The rearrangement joins TRBV7-8 to TRBJ2-7; 9 bases match TRBD1. Germline V lookup: CDR1 SGHVS, CDR2 FQNEAQ. The CDR3 length is 15 residues. With 2 bases clipped from V and 2 bases from J, the junction kept 4 bases outside the gene matches. The CDR3 here is CASSLSDRGPYEQYF. CDR3 sequence (DNA): TGTGCCAGCAGCTTATCGGACAGGGGTCCCTACGAGCAGTACTTC.

In the case of this clone: This sample also contains other DNA sequences that code for the same CDR3. The genes are TRBV29-1 and TRBJ1-4; D gene uncertain. This CDR3 has 12 amino acids. CDR1 is SQVTM, CDR2 ANQGSEA, per germline. The CDR3 is CSTQEGNEKLFF. The CDR3 nucleotides are TGCAGTACCCAAGAGGGTAATGAAAAACTGTTTTTT.

In regard to this clone: Other DNA sequences within the sample encode an identical CDR3. The rearrangement uses TRBV6-1 and TRBJ1-5; 8 bases agree with TRBD1. Germline CDR1 MNHNS, CDR2 SASEGT. The CDR3 extends over 14 amino acids. The V and J ends lost 3 bases and 4 bases, in that order; junction bases with no gene match: 2. DNA for the CDR3: TGTGCCAGCAGTGAGAGACAGGGGAATCAGCCCCAGCATTTT. Residues: CASSERQGNQPQHF.

The V call is TRBV19, the J call TRBJ2-3, with 7 bases lining up with TRBD2. The CDR3 length is 15 residues. The V gene end was trimmed by 5 bases and the J gene end by 2 bases; junction bases not matched to a gene: 7. Germline V CDR1 and CDR2: LNHDA, SQIVND (reference sequence). The CDR3 sequence: CASSGVAGDTDTQYF. Written as DNA, the CDR3 is TGTGCCAGTAGTGGCGTCGCGGGGGACACAGATACGCAGTATTTT. Full variable domain (rest looked up from reference TRBV19 and TRBJ2-3): DGGITQSPKYLFRKEGQNVTLSCEQNLNHDAMYWYRQDPGQGLRLIYYSQIVNDFQKGDIAEGYSVSREKKESFPLTVTSAQKNPTAFYLCASSGVAGDTDTQYFGPGTRLTVL.

In DNA, the CDR3 is TGTGCCAGCAGCCAGTCCACTAGCGGGGGTTACAATGAGCAGTTCTTC. Its protein product is CASSQSTSGGYNEQFF. The chain is built from TRBV4-2 and TRBJ2-1; 11 bases match TRBD2. CDR1 is LGHNA, CDR2 YNFKEQ, per germline. V lost 3 bases and J lost 4; bases outside the gene matches: 5. The CDR3 length is 16 residues.

This sequence joins TRBV18 and TRBJ2-1; the D gene is possibly TRBD2 (5 bases). The CDR3 is 13 residues long. V lost 4 bases, J lost 9 bases, and 13 bases lay in between. The germline CDR1 and CDR2 sequences are KGHSH and LQKENI. The CDR3 nucleotides read TGTGCCAGCTCACGTGGTGAGGGAGCTGAGCAGTTCTTC. Amino acids: CASSRGEGAEQFF.

The rearrangement uses TRBV5-1 and TRBJ2-2; TRBD2 agrees at 8 bases. Losses at the gene ends were 4 bases for V and 6 bases for J; bases not matched to a gene: 11. The CDR3 runs to 16 residues. Per germline, CDR1 SGHRS and CDR2 YFSETQ. The CDR3 loop reads CASSEPERGIAGELFF. The CDR3 nucleotides read TGCGCCAGCAGCGAACCCGAGCGGGGGATCGCCGGGGAGCTGTTTTTT.

The chain is built from TRBV5-1 and TRBJ2-3, with 12 bases matching TRBD2. The V gene's germline CDR1 is SGHRS and CDR2 YFSETQ. The CDR3 is 18 residues long. J gave up 5 bases and V 4 bases, and 14 bases lay outside the gene matches. CDR3 protein: CASSPSLAGGQTGDTQYF. CDR3 DNA: TGCGCCAGCAGCCCGAGCCTAGCGGGGGGGCAGACCGGAGATACGCAGTATTTT. The full variable domain, completed using reference TRBV5-1 and TRBJ2-3, is KAGVTQTPRYLIKTRGQQVTLSCSPISGHRSVSWYQQTPGQGLQFLFEYFSETQRNKGNFPGRFSGRQFSNSRSEMNVSTLELGDSALYLCASSPSLAGGQTGDTQYFGPGTRLTVL.

The rearrangement links TRBV11-3 to TRBJ2-3; 11 bases map to TRBD2. With V trimmed by 1 base and J by 9 bases, 9 bases remained unmatched. Germline CDR1 is SGHNT and CDR2 is YENEEA. The CDR3 runs to 16 residues. The CDR3 DNA reads as TGTGCCAGCAGCTTAGTAGCGGGGGGGCCGAGGGAAACGCAGTATTTT. Translated, it gives CASSLVAGGPRETQYF.